This T cell receptor (beta chain) was recovered during a study of metastatic and nonmetastatic thyroid tumors. Study observations and caveats: When malignant thyroid tumors were compared with benign nodules, TCR beta diversity was reportedly significantly higher in the malignant tumors. This held in both blood and tumor samples.

Patients underwent thyroid surgery, and none had received any treatment before it. As for this clone: Its antigen is currently unknown.

Original methodology: CDR3 differences across clinicopathological groups were used to build a distant-metastasis classifier for papillary thyroid cancer. TCRdb re-called the PCR reads via MiXCR. V and J calls and clone size were set by TCRdb, not the authors. The sample lists 6,500 to 8,000 clones, 30% seen once, with roughly a fifth in the top ten. The CDR3 runs 16 residues. Germline assignment: CDR1 MGHRA and CDR2 YSYEKL. Deletions cut 3 bases from V and 5 bases from J, with 19 bases between. Sequences were obtained from tumor tissue. V and J are TRBV4-1 and TRBJ1-2; tentatively, D is TRBD1 (6 bases). This receptor was taken from a female donor with papillary thyroid cancer or a benign thyroid nodule (not recorded which). Some clones in this sample may be carry-over from other donors' samples. The CDR3, as DNA: TGCGCCAGCAGCCAGGTAAACACGGGACAAATATATGGCTACACCTTC. Translated: CASSQVNTGQIYGYTF.